These 5 T cell receptor beta chains were sequenced from one sample in a study of Graves' ophthalmopathy and Graves' hyperthyroidism. The study amplified TCR beta CDR3 regions using RNA transcripts. Second-round multiplex PCR came after a first-round RT-PCR that employed HTBI primers. TCRdb itself ran the multiplex PCR reads through MiXCR, one entry per CDR3 protein. The repertoire holds hundreds of thousands of distinct CDR3 sequences, with about 20% as singletons. Sequences were obtained from peripheral blood. Receptors were obtained from a woman under 30 with stable Graves' hyperthyroidism. Some clones in this sample may be carry-over from other donors' samples.

This clonotype was recorded at least ten times. The chain combines TRBV30 with TRBJ1-5; D unclear. This CDR3 spans 14 amino acids. The germline CDR1 and CDR2 sequences are GTSNPN and SVGIG (reference sequence). Trimming took 4 bases from V and 3 from J, leaving 13 bases between them. CDR3 loop: CAWTTGQPNQPQHF. The CDR3 bases are TGTGCCTGGACTACTGGGCAGCCCAATCAGCCCCAGCATTTT. Supplemented by reference TRBV30 and TRBJ1-5, the full variable domain reads SQTIHQWPATLVQPVGSPLSLECTVEGTSNPNLYWYRQAAGRGLQLLFYSVGIGQISSEVPQNLSASRPQDRQFILSSKKLLLSDSGFYLCAWTTGQPNQPQHFGDGTRLSIL.

This clonotype was seen repeatedly, ten times or more. The chain has TRBV2 and TRBJ2-7; 7 nucleotides align to TRBD1. The CDR3 runs to 14 residues. J was trimmed by 2 bases and V by 3 bases; bases with no gene match: 4. Germline V gives CDR1 SNHLY, CDR2 FYNNEI. The CDR3 DNA reads as TGTGCCAGCAGTGAGATAGGGGGCCCCTACGAGCAGTACTTC. This codes for CASSEIGGPYEQYF.

In DNA, the CDR3 is TGTGCCAGCAGTCTCCAGGGTATGGAAGAGACCCAGTACTTC. It codes for CASSLQGMEETQYF. This sequence joins TRBV12-3 or TRBV12-4 and TRBJ2-5; perhaps TRBD1 as D (5 bases). Deletions cut 5 bases from V and 3 bases from J, with 13 bases between. CDR3 size: 14 residues.

This clonotype has more than one count but fewer than ten. The chain carries TRBV3-1 and TRBJ2-4; 7 bases align to TRBD2. CDR1 is LGHDT, CDR2 YNNKEL, per germline (reference sequence). The CDR3 sequence is 17 residues long. Trimming removed 6 bases from V and 1 base from J; junction bases left unmatched: 12. CDR3 residues: CASRPRLARGAKNIQYF. The CDR3 nucleotides are TGTGCCAGCAGGCCCAGACTAGCCCGCGGGGCCAAAAACATTCAGTACTTC.

This clonotype was observed at least ten times. The CDR3 region is CAWSFGPRRTEAFF. In nucleotides, the CDR3 is TGTGCCTGGAGTTTCGGGCCCCGTCGGACTGAAGCTTTCTTT. V and J are TRBV30 and TRBJ1-1; D remains ambiguous. This CDR3 contains 14 residues. The V gene's germline CDR1 is GTSNPN and CDR2 SVGIG (reference sequence). Trimming left V 2 bases short and J 5 bases short, with 15 bases between.